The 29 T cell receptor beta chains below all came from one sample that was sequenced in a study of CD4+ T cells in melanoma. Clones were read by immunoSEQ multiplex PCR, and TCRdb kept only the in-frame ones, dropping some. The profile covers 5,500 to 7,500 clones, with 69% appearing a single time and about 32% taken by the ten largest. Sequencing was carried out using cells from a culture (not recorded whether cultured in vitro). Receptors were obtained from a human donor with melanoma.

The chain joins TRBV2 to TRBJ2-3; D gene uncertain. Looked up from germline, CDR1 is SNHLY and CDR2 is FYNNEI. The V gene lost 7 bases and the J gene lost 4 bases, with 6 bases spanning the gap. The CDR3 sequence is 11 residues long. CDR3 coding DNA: TGTGCCAGCACACCGGCAGATACGCAGTATTTT. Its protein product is CASTPADTQYF. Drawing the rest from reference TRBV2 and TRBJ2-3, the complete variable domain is EPEVTQTPSHQVTQMGQEVILRCVPISNHLYFYWYRQILGQKVEFLVSFYNNEISEKSEIFDDQFSVERPDGSNFTLKIRSTKLEDSAMYFCASTPADTQYFGPGTRLTVL.

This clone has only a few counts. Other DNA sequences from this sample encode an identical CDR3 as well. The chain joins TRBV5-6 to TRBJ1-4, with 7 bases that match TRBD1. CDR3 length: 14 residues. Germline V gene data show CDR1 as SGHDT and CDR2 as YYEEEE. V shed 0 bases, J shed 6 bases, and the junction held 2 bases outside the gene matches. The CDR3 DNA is TGTGCCAGCAGCTTGGGCAGGGGGTATGAAAAACTGTTTTTT. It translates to CASSLGRGYEKLFF.

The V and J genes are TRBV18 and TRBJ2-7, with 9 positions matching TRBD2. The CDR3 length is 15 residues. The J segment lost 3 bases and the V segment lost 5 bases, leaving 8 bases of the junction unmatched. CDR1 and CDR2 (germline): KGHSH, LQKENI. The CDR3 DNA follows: TGTGCCAGCTCAACGACTAGCGGTCGCATCTACGAGCAGTACTTC. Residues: CASSTTSGRIYEQYF. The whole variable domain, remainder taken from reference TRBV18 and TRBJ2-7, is NAGVMQNPRHLVRRRGQEARLRCSPMKGHSHVYWYRQLPEEGLKFMVYLQKENIIDESGMPKERFSAEFPKEGPSILRIQQVVRGDSAAYFCASSTTSGRIYEQYFGPGTRLTVT.

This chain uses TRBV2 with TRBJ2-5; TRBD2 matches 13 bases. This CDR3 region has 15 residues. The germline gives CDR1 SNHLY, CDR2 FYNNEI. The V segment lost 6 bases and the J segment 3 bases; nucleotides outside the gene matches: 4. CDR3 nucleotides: TGTGCCAGCAGCTACGGACTAGCGGGGGAAGAGACCCAGTACTTC. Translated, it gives CASSYGLAGEETQYF.

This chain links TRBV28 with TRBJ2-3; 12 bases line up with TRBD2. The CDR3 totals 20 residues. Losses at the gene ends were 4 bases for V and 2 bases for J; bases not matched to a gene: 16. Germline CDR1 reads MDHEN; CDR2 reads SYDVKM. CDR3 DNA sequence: TGTGCCAGCAGTTCCGTGACTAGCGGGGGCACTCGACCTCTCACAGATACGCAGTATTTT. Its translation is CASSSVTSGGTRPLTDTQYF.

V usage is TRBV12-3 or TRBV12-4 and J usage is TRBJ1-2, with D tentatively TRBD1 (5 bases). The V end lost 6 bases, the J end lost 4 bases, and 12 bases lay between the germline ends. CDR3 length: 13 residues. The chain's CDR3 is CASRTGATYGYTF. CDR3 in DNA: TGTGCCAGCAGGACTGGGGCGACCTATGGCTACACCTTC.

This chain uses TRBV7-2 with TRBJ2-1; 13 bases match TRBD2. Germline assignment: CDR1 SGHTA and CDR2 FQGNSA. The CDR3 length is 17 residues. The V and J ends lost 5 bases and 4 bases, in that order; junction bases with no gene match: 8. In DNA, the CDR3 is TGTGCCAGCAGCCCGAGTACTAGCGGGGGGGTATACAATGAGCAGTTCTTC. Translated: CASSPSTSGGVYNEQFF.

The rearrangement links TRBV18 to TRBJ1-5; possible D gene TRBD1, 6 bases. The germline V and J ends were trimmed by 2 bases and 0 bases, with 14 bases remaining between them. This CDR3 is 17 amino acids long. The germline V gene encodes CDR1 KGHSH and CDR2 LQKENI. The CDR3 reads CASSPRGATGSNQPQHF. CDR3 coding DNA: TGTGCCAGCTCACCAAGGGGGGCGACAGGTAGCAATCAGCCCCAGCATTTT.

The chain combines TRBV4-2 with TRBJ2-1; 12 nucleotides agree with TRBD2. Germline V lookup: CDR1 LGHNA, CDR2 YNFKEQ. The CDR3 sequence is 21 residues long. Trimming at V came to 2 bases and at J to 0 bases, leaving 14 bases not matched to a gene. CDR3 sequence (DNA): TGTGCCAGCAGCCAAACTGGACTAGCGGGGCGACAACTCGGCTCCTACAATGAGCAGTTCTTC. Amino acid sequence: CASSQTGLAGRQLGSYNEQFF.

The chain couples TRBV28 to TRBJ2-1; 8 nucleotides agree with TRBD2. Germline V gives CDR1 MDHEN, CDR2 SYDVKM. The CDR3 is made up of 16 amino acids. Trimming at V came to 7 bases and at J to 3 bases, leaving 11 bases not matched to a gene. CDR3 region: CASIQKVGGVYNEQFF. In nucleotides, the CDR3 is TGTGCCAGCATCCAAAAGGTCGGGGGGGTCTACAATGAGCAGTTCTTC.

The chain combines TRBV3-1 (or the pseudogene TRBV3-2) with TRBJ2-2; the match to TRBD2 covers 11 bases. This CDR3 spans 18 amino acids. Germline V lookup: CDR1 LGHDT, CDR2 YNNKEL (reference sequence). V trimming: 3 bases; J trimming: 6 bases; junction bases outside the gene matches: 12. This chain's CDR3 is CASSHNSGGAVVAGELFF. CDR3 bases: TGTGCCAGCAGCCACAATAGCGGGGGGGCCGTCGTGGCCGGGGAGCTGTTTTTT.

The CDR3 DNA sequence: TGTGCCAGCAGTAGAGAGGCGACTCCCGGCCTTAATGAAAAACTGTTTTTT. Its protein is CASSREATPGLNEKLFF. J is TRBJ1-4 and V is TRBV7-9; D remains unclear. The germline V gene encodes CDR1 SEHNR and CDR2 FQNEAQ (reference sequence). Trimming stripped 6 bases from V and 4 bases from J, with 21 bases between. The CDR3 is 17 amino acids.

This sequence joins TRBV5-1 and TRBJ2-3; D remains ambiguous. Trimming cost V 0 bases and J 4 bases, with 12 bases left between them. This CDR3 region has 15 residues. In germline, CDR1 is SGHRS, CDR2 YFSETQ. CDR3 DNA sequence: TGCGCCAGCAGCTTGGAGGTGGGTCGGGCAGATACGCAGTATTTT. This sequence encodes CASSLEVGRADTQYF.

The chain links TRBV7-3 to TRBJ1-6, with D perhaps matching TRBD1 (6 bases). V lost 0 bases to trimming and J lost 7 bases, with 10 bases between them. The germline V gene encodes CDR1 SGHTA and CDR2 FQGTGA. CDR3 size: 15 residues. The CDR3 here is CASSLTTGKNSPLHF. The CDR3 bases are TGTGCCAGCAGCTTAACGACAGGAAAAAATTCACCCCTCCACTTT.

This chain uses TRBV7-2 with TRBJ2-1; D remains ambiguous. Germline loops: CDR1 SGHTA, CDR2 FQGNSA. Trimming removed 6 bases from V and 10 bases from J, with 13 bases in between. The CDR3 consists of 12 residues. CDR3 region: CASRPLTVEQFF. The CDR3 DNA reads TGTGCCAGCAGACCCCTCACGGTAGAGCAGTTCTTC.

The DNA for the CDR3 is TGTGCCAGCAGTCGTCCCAGGCGCCCTTATAATTCACCCCTCCACTTT. Encoded protein: CASSRPRRPYNSPLHF. The genes are TRBV6-2 or TRBV6-3 and TRBJ1-6; D gene ambiguous. Trimming took 5 bases from V and 4 from J, leaving 15 bases between them. The CDR3 runs to 16 residues. Germline V gives CDR1 MNHEY, CDR2 SVGEGT.

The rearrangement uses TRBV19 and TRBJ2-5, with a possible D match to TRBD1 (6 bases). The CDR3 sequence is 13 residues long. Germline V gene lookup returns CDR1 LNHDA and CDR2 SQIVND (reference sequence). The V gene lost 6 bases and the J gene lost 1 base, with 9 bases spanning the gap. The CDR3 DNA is TGTGCCAGTAGCACAGGGATCCAAGAGACCCAGTACTTC. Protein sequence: CASSTGIQETQYF.

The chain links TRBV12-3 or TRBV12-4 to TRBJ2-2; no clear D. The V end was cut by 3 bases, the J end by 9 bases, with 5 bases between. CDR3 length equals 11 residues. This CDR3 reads CASSFSWELFF. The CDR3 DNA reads TGTGCCAGCAGTTTCAGTTGGGAGCTGTTTTTT.

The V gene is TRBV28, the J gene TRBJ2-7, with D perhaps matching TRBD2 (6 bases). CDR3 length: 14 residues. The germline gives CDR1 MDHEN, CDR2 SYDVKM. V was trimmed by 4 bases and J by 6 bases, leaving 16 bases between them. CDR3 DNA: TGTGCCAGCAGTTCGTACCGGGGACTTACCGAGCAGTACTTC. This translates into CASSSYRGLTEQYF.

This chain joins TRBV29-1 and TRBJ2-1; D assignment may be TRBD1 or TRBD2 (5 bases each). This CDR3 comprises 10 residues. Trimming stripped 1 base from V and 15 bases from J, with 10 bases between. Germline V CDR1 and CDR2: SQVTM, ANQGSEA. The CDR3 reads CSVEANGGFF. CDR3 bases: TGCAGCGTTGAAGCTAATGGGGGGTTCTTC.

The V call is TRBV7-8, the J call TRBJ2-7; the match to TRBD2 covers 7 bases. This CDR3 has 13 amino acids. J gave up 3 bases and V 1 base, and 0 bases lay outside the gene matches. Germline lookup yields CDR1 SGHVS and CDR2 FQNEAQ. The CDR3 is CASSLGGGYEQYF. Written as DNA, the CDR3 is TGTGCCAGCAGCTTAGGGGGGGGCTACGAGCAGTACTTC.

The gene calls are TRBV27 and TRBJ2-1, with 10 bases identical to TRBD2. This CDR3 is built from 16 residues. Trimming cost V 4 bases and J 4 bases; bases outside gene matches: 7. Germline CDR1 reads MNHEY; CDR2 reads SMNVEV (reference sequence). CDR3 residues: CASSSSSGGGYNEQFF. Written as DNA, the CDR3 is TGTGCCAGCAGTTCTTCTAGCGGGGGAGGTTACAATGAGCAGTTCTTC.

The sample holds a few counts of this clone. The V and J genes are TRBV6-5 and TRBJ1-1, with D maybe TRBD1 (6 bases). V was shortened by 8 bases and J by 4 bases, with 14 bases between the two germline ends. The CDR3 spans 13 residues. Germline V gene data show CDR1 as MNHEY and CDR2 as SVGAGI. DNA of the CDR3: TGTGCCAGCGAAAAAGGGGGAAGCACTGAAGCTTTCTTT. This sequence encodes CASEKGGSTEAFF.

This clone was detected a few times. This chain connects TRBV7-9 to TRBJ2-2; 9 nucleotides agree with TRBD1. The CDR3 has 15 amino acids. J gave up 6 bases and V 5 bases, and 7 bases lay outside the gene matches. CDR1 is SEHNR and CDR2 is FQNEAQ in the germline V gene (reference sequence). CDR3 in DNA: TGTGCCAGCAGCCGGACAGGGGTGCTCGCCGGGGAGCTGTTTTTT. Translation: CASSRTGVLAGELFF.

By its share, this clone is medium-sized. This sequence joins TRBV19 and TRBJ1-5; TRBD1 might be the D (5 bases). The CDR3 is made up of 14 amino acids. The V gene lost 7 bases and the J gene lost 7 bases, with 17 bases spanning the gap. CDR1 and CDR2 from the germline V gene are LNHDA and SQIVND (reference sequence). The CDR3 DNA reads TGTGCCAGTAAGGCGTGGGGGAGGCGGCAGCCCCAGCATTTT. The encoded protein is CASKAWGRRQPQHF.

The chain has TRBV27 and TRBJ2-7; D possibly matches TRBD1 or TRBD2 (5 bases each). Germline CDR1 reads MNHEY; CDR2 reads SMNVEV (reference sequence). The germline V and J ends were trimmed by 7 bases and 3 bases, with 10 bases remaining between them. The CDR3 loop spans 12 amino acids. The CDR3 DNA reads TGTGCCAGCATTGGGACGGACTACGAGCAGTACTTC. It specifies CASIGTDYEQYF.

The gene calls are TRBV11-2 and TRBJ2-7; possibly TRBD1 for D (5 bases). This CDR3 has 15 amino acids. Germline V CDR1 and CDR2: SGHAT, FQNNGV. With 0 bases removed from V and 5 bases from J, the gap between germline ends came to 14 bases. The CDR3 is CASSLDGAGTDEQYF. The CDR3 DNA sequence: TGTGCCAGCAGCTTAGATGGGGCAGGAACGGACGAGCAGTACTTC.

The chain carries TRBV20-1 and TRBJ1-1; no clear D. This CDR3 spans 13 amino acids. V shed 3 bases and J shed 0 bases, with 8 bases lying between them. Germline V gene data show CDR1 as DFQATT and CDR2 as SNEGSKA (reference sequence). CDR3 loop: CSASRAVNTEAFF. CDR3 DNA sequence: TGCAGTGCTAGTCGGGCCGTGAACACTGAAGCTTTCTTT.

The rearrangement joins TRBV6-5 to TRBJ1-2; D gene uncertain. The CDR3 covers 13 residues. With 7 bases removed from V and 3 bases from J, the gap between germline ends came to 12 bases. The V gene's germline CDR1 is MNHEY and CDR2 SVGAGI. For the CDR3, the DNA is TGTGCCAGCACTAGTCGGCCGGACTATGGCTACACCTTC. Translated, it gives CASTSRPDYGYTF.